Presented here are 28 T cell receptor beta chains from one specimen sequenced in a study of T cell responses to AZD1222 COVID-19 vaccine (dated by TCRdb to 2020 to 2023). Library preparation used the immunoSEQ multiplex PCR assay. The clones in this table, taken by TCRdb from immuneACCESS, are in-frame only. Not every clone is retained; where verified, under half of the shortfall comes from an unresolved V gene, and the cause of the rest is unknown. In all, the sample holds over 75,000 clones, and 75% to 90% of those were seen once. The leading ten clones occupy about 2.4% of the sample. What this sample's time point label stands for: about 28 days (+/-7) after the second vaccine dose. The sample here was peripheral blood, taken 28 days after the second AZD1222 dose. These receptors were obtained from an adult who received the AZD1222 COVID-19 vaccine.

This clone was observed a few times. V usage is TRBV5-4 and J usage is TRBJ2-7; 7 bases agree with TRBD2. The V gene end was trimmed by 3 bases and the J gene end by 0 bases; junction bases not matched to a gene: 9. The CDR3 loop spans 16 amino acids. CDR1 and CDR2 (germline): SGHNT, YYREEE (reference sequence). The DNA of the CDR3 is TGTGCCAGCAGCTACCCTAGCGGAACGAGCTCCTACGAGCAGTACTTC. Its protein is CASSYPSGTSSYEQYF.

The chain combines TRBV11-2 with TRBJ2-7; maybe TRBD2 (5 bases). CDR3 length: 16 residues. Germline loops: CDR1 SGHAT, CDR2 FQNNGV. The V gene lost 7 bases and the J gene lost 0 bases, with 19 bases spanning the gap. The CDR3 sequence: CASTLSGKLLSYEQYF. The DNA for the CDR3 is TGTGCCAGCACCCTATCGGGGAAGCTCCTCTCCTACGAGCAGTACTTC.

This rearrangement joins TRBV4-3 to TRBJ2-5; D is undetermined. Trimming removed 2 bases from V and 1 base from J, with 5 bases in between. CDR1 is LGHNA and CDR2 is YSLEER in the germline V gene. This CDR3 has 13 amino acids. The CDR3 coding sequence is TGCGCCAGCAGCCAAAACAGCCAAGAGACCCAGTACTTC. Protein product: CASSQNSQETQYF.

The chain joins TRBV3-1 (or the pseudogene TRBV3-2) to TRBJ1-1; D not resolved. This CDR3 has 13 residues. Germline CDR1 reads LGHDT; CDR2 reads YNNKEL (reference sequence). V was pared by 3 bases and J by 4 bases, with 9 bases between. For the CDR3, the DNA is TGTGCCAGCAGCCATCCCCACCTCACTGAAGCTTTCTTT. It translates to CASSHPHLTEAFF.

CDR3 in amino acids: CAWTTGGGTEAFF. The CDR3 nucleotides read TGTGCCTGGACTACGGGTGGGGGGACTGAAGCTTTCTTT. This chain joins TRBV30 and TRBJ1-1, with a weak D call TRBD1 (5 bases). The CDR3 spans 13 residues. Germline V lookup: CDR1 GTSNPN, CDR2 SVGIG (reference sequence). Trimming cost V 4 bases and J 5 bases, with 14 bases left between them.

The V gene is TRBV4-2, the J gene TRBJ2-1; 12 bases fit TRBD2. Germline V gives CDR1 LGHNA, CDR2 YNFKEQ. The CDR3 sequence is 17 residues long. The V and J ends lost 1 base and 6 bases, in that order; junction bases with no gene match: 7. The CDR3 DNA reads as TGTGCCAGCAGCCAAGGCCTAGCGGGGGGGCCTCTCAATGAGCAGTTCTTC. Translating gives CASSQGLAGGPLNEQFF.

CDR3 loop: CARARQGSYEQYF. In DNA, the CDR3 is TGTGCCAGGGCCCGACAGGGCTCCTACGAGCAGTACTTC. This chain joins TRBV2 and TRBJ2-7, with 7 bases identical to TRBD1. From germline, CDR1 is SNHLY and CDR2 FYNNEI. The CDR3 length is 13 residues. J gave up 0 bases and V 9 bases, and 5 bases lay outside the gene matches.

The CDR3 here is CASSPPILDTQYF. The CDR3 DNA sequence: TGTGCCAGCTCACCACCCATATTAGATACGCAGTATTTT. The chain uses TRBV18 and TRBJ2-3; no clear D gene. Trimming pared 0 bases from V and 5 bases from J, leaving 6 bases between. The CDR3 has 13 residues. Germline assignment: CDR1 KGHSH and CDR2 LQKENI. Full variable domain (rest looked up from reference TRBV18 and TRBJ2-3): NAGVMQNPRHLVRRRGQEARLRCSPMKGHSHVYWYRQLPEEGLKFMVYLQKENIIDESGMPKERFSAEFPKEGPSILRIQQVVRGDSAAYFCASSPPILDTQYFGPGTRLTVL.

The V and J genes are TRBV7-2 and TRBJ1-3; D not certain. CDR3 size: 16 residues. Deletions cut 0 bases from V and 1 base from J, with 10 bases between. Per germline, CDR1 SGHTA and CDR2 FQGNSA. DNA for the CDR3: TGTGCCAGCAGCTTAGCTAGTGGTTATTCTGGAAACACCATATATTTT. This codes for CASSLASGYSGNTIYF.

This clone has only a few counts. This rearrangement joins TRBV6-6 to TRBJ1-1; no clear D. Trimming took 2 bases from V and 1 from J, leaving 2 bases between them. There are 12 residues in the CDR3. The germline gives CDR1 MNHNY, CDR2 SVGAGI (reference sequence). DNA of the CDR3: TGTGCCAGCAGTTACAAGAACACTGAAGCTTTCTTT. Translation gives CASSYKNTEAFF.

The chain carries TRBV30 and TRBJ1-2; 7 bases line up with TRBD1. Germline CDR1 GTSNPN, CDR2 SVGIG (reference sequence). CDR3 size: 12 residues. Trimming took 2 bases from V and 7 from J; bases not matched to a gene: 4. The CDR3 loop reads CAWSRGLSGYTF. The CDR3 DNA is TGTGCCTGGAGTAGGGGGCTGAGTGGCTACACCTTC. Full variable domain (rest looked up from reference TRBV30 and TRBJ1-2): SQTIHQWPATLVQPVGSPLSLECTVEGTSNPNLYWYRQAAGRGLQLLFYSVGIGQISSEVPQNLSASRPQDRQFILSSKKLLLSDSGFYLCAWSRGLSGYTFGSGTRLTVV.

This clone appeared a single time. V usage is TRBV7-8 and J usage is TRBJ1-2, with no clear D. This CDR3 has 12 amino acids. Per the germline V gene, CDR1 is SGHVS and CDR2 is FQNEAQ. Trimming stripped 1 base from V and 5 bases from J, with 5 bases between. CDR3 in DNA: TGTGCCAGCAGCTTAGGGATTTATGGCTACACCTTC. Residues: CASSLGIYGYTF.

The chain uses TRBV5-1 and TRBJ1-6; D perhaps matches TRBD1 (5 bases). This CDR3 has 16 residues. Trimming took 2 bases from V and 7 from J, leaving 16 bases between them. The germline CDR1 and CDR2 sequences are SGHRS and YFSETQ. The CDR3 is CASSFDTMGVNSPLHF. Written as DNA, the CDR3 is TGCGCCAGCAGCTTTGACACAATGGGGGTGAATTCACCCCTCCACTTT.

With respect to this clone: The sample carries other DNA sequences with the same CDR3. J is TRBJ2-5 and V is TRBV5-1; TRBD2 agrees at 11 bases. The CDR3 is 15 residues long. The V and J ends lost 1 base and 5 bases, in that order; junction bases with no gene match: 4. Germline V gene sequence: CDR1 SGHRS, CDR2 YFSETQ. The CDR3, as DNA: TGCGCCAGCAGCTTGACTAGCGGGAGTATGGAGACCCAGTACTTC. Its protein is CASSLTSGSMETQYF.

The chain links TRBV6-1 to TRBJ1-6, with TRBD1 as a possible D gene (5 bases). CDR3 length equals 18 residues. V was trimmed by 4 bases and J by 4 bases, leaving 20 bases between them. Looked up from germline, CDR1 is MNHNS and CDR2 is SASEGT. The CDR3 spells CASSAGTGVTLYNSPLHF. CDR3 nucleotides: TGTGCCAGCAGTGCGGGGACGGGGGTAACCCTTTATAATTCACCCCTCCACTTT.

The gene calls are TRBV19 and TRBJ2-7; 11 nucleotides match TRBD1. Germline values: CDR1 LNHDA, CDR2 SQIVND (reference sequence). V gave up 0 bases and J gave up 1 base; unmatched junction bases: 8. CDR3 length equals 18 residues. CDR3 protein: CASSIDGAGTGGSYEQYF. CDR3 in DNA: TGTGCCAGTAGTATAGATGGGGCCGGGACAGGGGGGTCCTACGAGCAGTACTTC.

The DNA of the CDR3 is TGTGCCAGCAGTGAAGGGGGGATCCCGTATGGCTACACCTTC. Encoded protein: CASSEGGIPYGYTF. This sequence joins TRBV6-1 and TRBJ1-2, with D possibly being TRBD1 (5 bases). This CDR3 spans 14 amino acids. V was trimmed by 1 base and J by 5 bases, leaving 11 bases between them. Germline V lookup: CDR1 MNHNS, CDR2 SASEGT.

The chain has TRBV7-2 and TRBJ1-5, with D possibly being TRBD1 (5 bases). V was cut by 2 bases and J by 3 bases, with 11 bases left in between. The CDR3 has 15 residues. Germline V gives CDR1 SGHTA, CDR2 FQGNSA. The CDR3 loop is CASSLFDSFNQPQHF. For the CDR3, the DNA is TGTGCCAGCAGCTTATTTGACAGCTTCAATCAGCCCCAGCATTTT.

Only one count was recorded for this clone. The rearrangement joins TRBV5-6 to TRBJ2-7; D is ambiguous. V was trimmed by 0 bases and J by 5 bases, leaving 18 bases between them. The CDR3 is made up of 16 amino acids. Germline CDR1 is SGHDT and CDR2 is YYEEEE. The CDR3 DNA follows: TGTGCCAGCAGCTTGGCTTTGGGGATAGGCGCCGACGAGCAGTACTTC. Translated, it gives CASSLALGIGADEQYF.

The J gene is TRBJ1-2, the V gene TRBV24-1, with 8 positions matching TRBD1. The CDR3 runs 12 residues. Per germline, CDR1 KGHDR and CDR2 SFDVKD. The trim removed 3 bases at V and 7 bases at J, leaving 0 bases unmatched. The CDR3 coding sequence is TGTGCCACCAGTGATGGACAGGGTGGCTACACCTTC. Protein sequence: CATSDGQGGYTF.

The V and J genes are TRBV19 and TRBJ1-5; D remains unclear. The CDR3 has 12 residues. Germline values: CDR1 LNHDA, CDR2 SQIVND (reference sequence). V was shortened by 6 bases and J by 3 bases, with 6 bases between the two germline ends. CDR3 region: CASRWYNQPQHF. CDR3 nucleotides: TGTGCCAGTAGATGGTACAATCAGCCCCAGCATTTT.

The chain carries TRBV19 and TRBJ1-3; D perhaps matches TRBD1 (5 bases). Germline V gene lookup returns CDR1 LNHDA and CDR2 SQIVND (reference sequence). The CDR3 runs 16 residues. Trimming stripped 5 bases from V and 3 bases from J, with 17 bases between. The CDR3 loop is CASSFSGTDLGNTIYF. The CDR3 DNA follows: TGTGCCAGTAGTTTCTCCGGGACTGACCTTGGAAACACCATATATTTT.

This clone came up a few times. The rearrangement links TRBV27 to TRBJ1-1; D possibly corresponds to TRBD1 (6 bases). This CDR3 comprises 16 residues. Deletions cut 2 bases from V and 6 bases from J, with 19 bases between. Germline CDR1 is MNHEY and CDR2 is SMNVEV (reference sequence). The CDR3 region is CASSLNSGEGFAEAFF. CDR3 DNA sequence: TGTGCCAGCAGTTTAAATTCAGGGGAGGGTTTCGCTGAAGCTTTCTTT.

V usage is TRBV5-6 and J usage is TRBJ2-3; tentative D call: TRBD1 (5 bases). The germline V gene has CDR1 SGHDT and CDR2 YYEEEE. CDR3 length: 16 residues. The germline V and J ends were trimmed by 5 bases and 0 bases, with 16 bases remaining between them. For the CDR3, the DNA is TGTGCCAGCAGGGAAACAGGTCGGCTTAGCACAGATACGCAGTATTTT. Its translation: CASRETGRLSTDTQYF.

The rearrangement joins TRBV28 to TRBJ1-5; the D is unclear. With 7 bases removed from V and 2 bases from J, the gap between germline ends came to 15 bases. The CDR3 contains 15 residues. Germline CDR1 is MDHEN and CDR2 is SYDVKM. CDR3 sequence: CASTPWELRNQPQHF. DNA of the CDR3: TGTGCCAGCACCCCATGGGAGTTACGCAATCAGCCCCAGCATTTT.

This sequence joins TRBV25-1 and TRBJ1-4; no definite D call. The CDR3 is 15 amino acids. CDR1 and CDR2 from the germline V gene are MGHDK and SYGVNS. The V end lost 1 base, the J end lost 4 bases, and 10 bases lay between the germline ends. CDR3 residues: CASSEFGRINEKLFF. The CDR3 nucleotides read TGTGCCAGCAGTGAATTTGGGCGGATTAATGAAAAACTGTTTTTT.

The rearrangement uses TRBV29-1 and TRBJ1-1; TRBD1 might be the D (6 bases). Germline CDR1 SQVTM, CDR2 ANQGSEA. The CDR3 runs to 12 residues. Trimming stripped 6 bases from V and 4 bases from J, with 12 bases between. The CDR3 protein is CSVSMGATEAFF. CDR3 DNA: TGCAGCGTATCAATGGGGGCCACTGAAGCTTTCTTT.

The chain carries TRBV19 and TRBJ1-5, with 8 bases identical to TRBD1. Germline V lookup: CDR1 LNHDA, CDR2 SQIVND (reference sequence). The CDR3 spans 13 residues. J was trimmed by 7 bases and V by 6 bases; bases with no gene match: 5. As DNA, the CDR3 is TGTGCCAGTAGAGGACAGGGTCGGCAGCCCCAGCATTTT. This gives the protein CASRGQGRQPQHF. The complete variable domain, with remaining parts taken from reference TRBV19 and TRBJ1-5, reads DGGITQSPKYLFRKEGQNVTLSCEQNLNHDAMYWYRQDPGQGLRLIYYSQIVNDFQKGDIAEGYSVSREKKESFPLTVTSAQKNPTAFYLCASRGQGRQPQHFGDGTRLSIL.